The 17 T cell receptor beta chains in this list originate from one sample, sequenced in a study of cytomegalovirus exposure and HLA in healthy donors. 60 Vbeta and 13 Jbeta primers were used in PCR. Sequenced by immunoSEQ multiplex PCR; TCRdb stores in-frame clones only, minus some. The profile covers 150,000 or so clones, with roughly 80% appearing a single time and roughly an eighth taken by the ten largest. Sequenced material: PBMCs. The receptors here all came from a man aged 40-49 years in good health and CMV-seropositive.

V usage is TRBV14 and J usage is TRBJ2-1, with TRBD2 matching over 7 bases. J was trimmed by 0 bases and V by 8 bases; bases with no gene match: 7. Looked up from germline, CDR1 is SGHDN and CDR2 is FVKESK. The CDR3 contains 15 residues. The CDR3 protein is CASGAGAGSYNEQFF. Here the CDR3 DNA reads TGTGCCAGCGGGGCGGGAGCCGGCTCCTACAATGAGCAGTTCTTC.

This chain uses TRBV9 with TRBJ2-1, with 9 nucleotides matching TRBD2. CDR1 and CDR2 from the germline V gene are SGDLS and YYNGEE. This CDR3 spans 18 amino acids. V was clipped by 0 bases and J by 9 bases; unmatched bases: 16. CDR3 coding DNA: TGTGCCAGCAGCGTAGTTAGCGGGAGTAAGGGCCTAGTGGGTGAGCAGTTCTTC. It specifies CASSVVSGSKGLVGEQFF.

This clone was found once. The CDR3 reads CASSSPGLAYEQYF. CDR3 DNA: TGTGCCAGCAGCTCACCGGGACTAGCCTACGAGCAGTACTTC. V is TRBV7-2 and J is TRBJ2-7; 8 bases align to TRBD2. This CDR3 spans 14 amino acids. After removal of 4 bases from V and 2 bases from J, the junction contained 4 bases not matched to a gene. From germline, CDR1 is SGHTA and CDR2 FQGNSA.

As for this clone: Germline and junction disagree at one end, which may indicate a read error. The chain employs TRBV7-8 and TRBJ2-1, with 9 bases fitting TRBD2. The CDR3 extends over 14 amino acids. Germline CDR1 is SGHVS and CDR2 is FQNEAQ. The CDR3 here is CASSATSGRNGQFF. The CDR3, as DNA: TGTGCCAGCAGCGCGACTAGCGGACGGAATGGGCAGTTCTTC.

This sequence joins TRBV29-1 and TRBJ2-1; possible D gene TRBD2, 5 bases. The CDR3 totals 12 residues. Germline V gene data show CDR1 as SQVTM and CDR2 as ANQGSEA. V dropped 6 bases and J dropped 6 bases, with 12 bases sitting between them. CDR3 amino acids: CSVRSGFNEQFF. The CDR3 DNA sequence: TGCAGCGTCCGGTCGGGGTTCAATGAGCAGTTCTTC.

This clone has a handful of counts. The chain recombines TRBV7-3 with TRBJ1-1, with no clear D. This CDR3 has 12 amino acids. Between the trimmed V and J ends, which lost 2 bases and 8 bases, there was a span of 9 bases. The V gene's germline CDR1 is SGHTA and CDR2 FQGTGA. In DNA, the CDR3 is TGTGCCAGCAGCTTAGAGTGGAGGGAAGCTTTCTTT. This encodes CASSLEWREAFF.

The rearrangement links TRBV7-3 to TRBJ1-2, with 9 nucleotides matching TRBD1. This CDR3 is built from 13 residues. Germline assignment: CDR1 SGHTA and CDR2 FQGTGA. After removal of 5 bases from V and 8 bases from J, the junction contained 6 bases not matched to a gene. CDR3 sequence: CASSRGTGQGYTF. CDR3 coding DNA: TGTGCCAGCAGCCGAGGGACAGGGCAAGGCTACACCTTC.

The J gene is TRBJ1-3, the V gene TRBV5-1; no clear D gene. CDR3 size: 15 residues. The V gene lost 0 bases and the J gene lost 0 bases, with 7 bases spanning the gap. The germline V gene has CDR1 SGHRS and CDR2 YFSETQ. The CDR3 nucleotides are TGCGCCAGCAGCTTGGACGGGTTCTCTGGAAACACCATATATTTT. Protein product: CASSLDGFSGNTIYF.

The J gene is TRBJ2-2, the V gene TRBV18; 7 bases map to TRBD1. Looked up from germline, CDR1 is KGHSH and CDR2 is LQKENI. This CDR3 has 14 amino acids. Trimming removed 3 bases from V and 4 bases from J; junction bases left unmatched: 2. The CDR3 sequence: CASSPGTATGELFF. The DNA of the CDR3 is TGTGCCAGCTCACCGGGGACAGCCACCGGGGAGCTGTTTTTT.

The chain is built from TRBV19 and TRBJ1-2; unclear D gene. V was pared by 6 bases and J by 5 bases, with 19 bases between. Germline CDR1 reads LNHDA; CDR2 reads SQIVND (reference sequence). CDR3 length: 15 residues. The CDR3 protein is CASSPARVRSYGYTF. For the CDR3, the DNA is TGTGCCAGTAGCCCGGCGAGGGTGCGTTCGTATGGCTACACCTTC.

The CDR3 region is CACTQQPNSPLHF. The DNA for the CDR3 is TGTGCCTGTACACAGCAACCTAATTCACCCCTCCACTTT. This chain links TRBV30 with TRBJ1-6; no clear D gene. Germline V gene data show CDR1 as GTSNPN and CDR2 as SVGIG (reference sequence). The CDR3 runs to 13 residues. V was clipped by 6 bases and J by 6 bases, with 12 bases between them.

Comments on this clone: Other DNA variants within this sample encode the same CDR3. The chain has TRBV19 and TRBJ1-1; unclear D gene. CDR1 is LNHDA and CDR2 is SQIVND in the germline V gene (reference sequence). Trimming pared 3 bases from V and 1 base from J, leaving 6 bases between. This CDR3 comprises 13 residues. CDR3 sequence (DNA): TGTGCCAGTAGTATTGGTAGGAACACTGAAGCTTTCTTT. This translates into CASSIGRNTEAFF.

This rearrangement joins TRBV5-1 to TRBJ2-3; 8 bases line up with TRBD2. Trimming at V came to 0 bases and at J to 3 bases, leaving 9 bases not matched to a gene. This CDR3 contains 17 residues. Germline V lookup: CDR1 SGHRS, CDR2 YFSETQ. As DNA, the CDR3 is TGCGCCAGCAGCTTGGGGGCCCAAGCGGGAGTGACAGATACGCAGTATTTT. This encodes CASSLGAQAGVTDTQYF.

The chain is built from TRBV9 and TRBJ2-7; 10 nucleotides align to TRBD1. Looked up from germline, CDR1 is SGDLS and CDR2 is YYNGEE. This CDR3 is 15 amino acids long. The junction had 3 bases not matched to a gene; V was cut back by 1 base and J by 2 bases. The chain's CDR3 is CASSVRGQGAYEQYF. CDR3 DNA: TGTGCCAGCAGCGTAAGAGGACAGGGGGCCTACGAGCAGTACTTC.

The V gene is TRBV5-1, the J gene TRBJ2-7, with TRBD2 matching over 9 bases. The germline CDR1 and CDR2 sequences are SGHRS and YFSETQ. J lost 0 bases, V lost 6 bases, and 7 bases had no gene match. The CDR3 is 15 amino acids. CDR3 sequence (DNA): TGCGCCAGCAAAGGGCGGGAGGGAGACTCCTACGAGCAGTACTTC. It specifies CASKGREGDSYEQYF.

V usage is TRBV30 and J usage is TRBJ2-3; TRBD2 agrees at 12 bases. V was clipped by 1 base and J by 6 bases; unmatched bases: 5. This CDR3 has 15 residues. The germline CDR1 and CDR2 sequences are GTSNPN and SVGIG (reference sequence). The CDR3 sequence is CAWSALAGGRDTQYF. DNA for the CDR3: TGTGCCTGGAGTGCGCTAGCGGGAGGGCGGGATACGCAGTATTTT.

The rearrangement uses TRBV12-5 and TRBJ2-5, with 7 bases fitting TRBD2. The CDR3 runs 17 residues. Unmatched junction bases numbered 8, after V lost 0 bases and J lost 1 base. Germline V CDR1 and CDR2: LGHNT, FRNRAP. The CDR3 protein is CASGLVLPPSGQETQYF. The CDR3 DNA reads TGTGCTAGTGGTTTGGTCCTCCCCCCTAGCGGCCAAGAGACCCAGTACTTC.